This TCR beta chain comes out of a study of a mutant IDH1 vaccine in newly diagnosed glioma. Across the study: Vaccination began 4-6 weeks post radiotherapy alone, or with temozolomide cycles. Treated patients, 62.5% male and about 38% female, averaged approximately 40 years of age. Earlier therapy was either radiotherapy, temozolomide, or both, and most got both.

Clones were sequenced by immunoSEQ multiplex PCR, and TCRdb holds only the in-frame ones, with some missing. The profile covers around 69,000 clones, with more than 75% appearing a single time and roughly 2% taken by the ten largest. Concerning this clone itself: Its antigen is as yet unknown.

Germline V lookup: CDR1 MNHNY, CDR2 SVGAGI (reference sequence). V shed 5 bases and J 2 bases; nucleotides not matched to a gene: 5. The CDR3 runs to 15 residues. Time point meaning: week 35, safety follow-up. Mutant IDH1 20-mer peptide, at 300 ug, made up each vaccine dose, with topical imiquimod. In weeks 1, 3, 5, 7, 11, 15, 19 and 23, patients were immunized, eight times in all. The sequence was collected from a man aged 30-40 years with glioma. Sample: PBMCs, taken from a glioma patient whose treatment included an IDH1 peptide vaccine. The J gene is TRBJ2-3, the V gene TRBV6-6, with 9 bases that match TRBD2. CDR3 bases: TGTGCCAGCAGTGATAGCGGGGGTCCCACAGATACGCAGTATTTT. Its protein is CASSDSGGPTDTQYF.